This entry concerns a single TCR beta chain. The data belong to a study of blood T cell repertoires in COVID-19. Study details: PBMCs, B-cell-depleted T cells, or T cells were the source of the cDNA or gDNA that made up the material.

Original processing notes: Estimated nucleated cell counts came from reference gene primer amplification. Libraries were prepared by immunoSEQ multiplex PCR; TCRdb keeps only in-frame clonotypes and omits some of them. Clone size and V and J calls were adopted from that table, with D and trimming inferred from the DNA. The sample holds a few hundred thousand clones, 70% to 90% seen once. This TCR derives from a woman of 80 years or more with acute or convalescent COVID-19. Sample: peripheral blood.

The CDR3 DNA reads as TGTGCCAGCAGCAGTCAGGGGGTTAATGAAAAACTGTTTTTT. Its translation is CASSSQGVNEKLFF. The chain combines TRBV2 with TRBJ1-4, with 7 bases matching TRBD1. This CDR3 contains 14 residues. Germline CDR1 is SNHLY and CDR2 is FYNNEI. After removal of 6 bases from V and 4 bases from J, the junction contained 5 bases not matched to a gene. Combining the CDR3 with reference TRBV2 and TRBJ1-4 gives the whole variable domain EPEVTQTPSHQVTQMGQEVILRCVPISNHLYFYWYRQILGQKVEFLVSFYNNEISEKSEIFDDQFSVERPDGSNFTLKIRSTKLEDSAMYFCASSSQGVNEKLFFGSGTQLSVL.